Listed here are 18 T cell receptor beta chains from one sample, sequenced in a study of regulatory T cells in long-lasting Graves disease. For TCR beta, libraries came from iRepertoire HTBI primers and Arm-PCR of CDR3 regions. TCRdb re-analysed the multiplex PCR reads in MiXCR, keeping a single row per CDR3 protein. The data show fewer than 650,000 distinct CDR3 sequences, approximately 16% seen once. Time point reported: newly diagnosed GD, antithyroid drugs for less than 3 months. PBMCs were the source of the RNA used for TCR sequencing. The data also belong to a second study, concerning T cells in Graves' hyperthyroidism and ophthalmopathy.

The specimen was peripheral blood mononuclear cells (PBMCs), collected at new diagnosis, from a patient treated with antithyroid drugs. All receptors come from a man in his late teens or twenties with Graves disease.

This clonotype was detected only a few times. An end of the junction does not agree with germline; a read error may underlie this. The rearrangement links TRBV3-1 to TRBJ2-3; 13 nucleotides agree with TRBD2. Germline assignment: CDR1 LGHDT and CDR2 YNNKEL (reference sequence). This CDR3 has 16 residues. CDR3 amino acids: CASRQATSGRADTQYF. The CDR3 bases are TGTGCCAGCAGACAAGCCACTAGCGGGAGGGCAGATACGCAGTATTTT.

This clonotype was observed a handful of times. This chain joins TRBV2 and TRBJ1-6, with TRBD1 identical over 7 bases. CDR1 SNHLY and CDR2 FYNNEI come from the germline V gene. The junction had 8 bases not matched to a gene; V was cut back by 6 bases and J by 6 bases. This CDR3 has 15 residues. CDR3 residues: CASRPGGTGNSPLHF. For the CDR3, the DNA is TGTGCCAGCAGGCCAGGGGGTACCGGTAATTCACCCCTCCACTTT.

The CDR3 region has the DNA TGCAGCTCCGGGACTAGCCTTGCGGGCGAGCAGTTCTTC. Amino acid sequence: CSSGTSLAGEQFF. The chain uses TRBV29-1 and TRBJ2-3, with 9 bases lining up with TRBD2. The J call is in doubt because the DNA end fits TRBJ2-1 better. This CDR3 is built from 13 residues. CDR1 SQVTM and CDR2 ANQGSEA come from the germline V gene.

The chain joins TRBV6-2 or TRBV6-3 to TRBJ1-1; no clear D. There are 14 residues in the CDR3. V lost 9 bases and J lost 4, with 18 bases in between. Germline assignment: CDR1 MNHEY and CDR2 SVGEGT. The CDR3 region is CASAPPGLGTEAFF. Here the CDR3 DNA reads TGTGCCAGTGCCCCTCCTGGGTTAGGCACTGAAGCTTTCTTT.

This clonotype has at least ten counts. This rearrangement joins TRBV7-2 to TRBJ2-7; 9 bases map to TRBD1. The length of the CDR3 is 16 residues. Per the germline V gene, CDR1 is SGHTA and CDR2 is FQGNSA. V was pared by 2 bases and J by 6 bases, with 11 bases of the junction left unmatched. The chain's CDR3 is CASSLRGPTGGSEQYF. The CDR3 bases are TGTGCCAGCAGCTTACGCGGGCCCACAGGGGGCTCCGAGCAGTACTTC.

The CDR3 reads CASSLSFRDRVYESQPQHF. DNA for the CDR3: TGTGCCAGCAGTTTGTCATTCCGGGACAGGGTCTATGAAAGTCAGCCCCAGCATTTT. The rearrangement links TRBV28 to TRBJ1-5; TRBD1 agrees at 9 bases. Germline CDR1 and CDR2: MDHEN and SYDVKM. This CDR3 contains 19 residues. Trimming at V came to 3 bases and at J to 6 bases, leaving 18 bases not matched to a gene.

This clonotype was recorded a few times. The genes are TRBV30 and TRBJ2-5, with D perhaps TRBD1 (5 bases). V lost 8 bases, J lost 4 bases, and 11 bases lay in between. The V gene's germline CDR1 is GTSNPN and CDR2 SVGIG (reference sequence). CDR3 length: 11 amino acids. This CDR3 is CARDSGETQYF. CDR3 DNA: TGTGCCCGCGACAGTGGAGAGACCCAGTACTTC. The variable domain in full, with the rest retrieved from reference TRBV30 and TRBJ2-5, is SQTIHQWPATLVQPVGSPLSLECTVEGTSNPNLYWYRQAAGRGLQLLFYSVGIGQISSEVPQNLSASRPQDRQFILSSKKLLLSDSGFYLCARDSGETQYFGPGTRLLVL.

This rearrangement joins TRBV24-1 to TRBJ2-2, with no clear D. V dropped 5 bases and J dropped 4 bases, with 1 base sitting between them. The CDR3 is made up of 11 amino acids. Germline loops: CDR1 KGHDR, CDR2 SFDVKD. In nucleotides, the CDR3 is TGTGCCACCAGTGCCACCGGGGAGCTGTTTTTT. Protein: CATSATGELFF.

The rearrangement links TRBV30 to TRBJ2-1; TRBD2 aligns across 10 bases. The trim removed 6 bases at V and 10 bases at J, leaving 15 bases unmatched. This CDR3 spans 15 amino acids. Germline V gene lookup returns CDR1 GTSNPN and CDR2 SVGIG (reference sequence). CDR3 amino acids: CACDRSSGRGGEQFF. In nucleotides, the CDR3 is TGTGCCTGCGACAGGTCTAGCGGGAGAGGAGGGGAGCAGTTCTTC.

This clonotype appeared a few times. A much larger clonotype is one base distant, so this may be a read error. The V gene is TRBV20-1, the J gene TRBJ2-3; D may be TRBD2 (6 bases). Germline V gene lookup returns CDR1 DFQATT and CDR2 SNEGSKA (reference sequence). CDR3 length: 14 residues. This CDR3 reads CSAPLLGGTDTQCF. The CDR3 DNA is TGCAGTGCTCCTCTATTGGGAGGCACAGATACGCAGTGTTTT.

In its sample, this clonotype was seen many times. The chain combines TRBV20-1 with TRBJ2-3; D unresolved. Germline V gives CDR1 DFQATT, CDR2 SNEGSKA (reference sequence). V dropped 2 bases and J dropped 2 bases, with 14 bases sitting between them. The CDR3 runs 15 residues. CDR3 coding DNA: TGCAGTGCTAGATCTGGATCTAGGTCCACAGATACGCAGTATTTT. Its protein product is CSARSGSRSTDTQYF.

This clonotype appeared a few times. The chain carries TRBV30 and TRBJ2-1; 10 bases are a match to TRBD2. CDR1 and CDR2 from the germline V gene are GTSNPN and SVGIG (reference sequence). The CDR3 runs to 15 residues. Trimming at V came to 8 bases and at J to 2 bases, leaving 9 bases not matched to a gene. In DNA, the CDR3 is TGTGCCGTAAGCCCCACTAGCGGGACCTACAATGAGCAGTTCTTC. Encoded protein: CAVSPTSGTYNEQFF.

This clonotype was counted many times. This chain connects TRBV5-1 to TRBJ1-1; weak D call: TRBD1 (5 bases). V gave up 4 bases and J gave up 3 bases, with 13 bases separating them. Germline loops: CDR1 SGHRS, CDR2 YFSETQ. The CDR3 has 14 residues. CDR3 DNA sequence: TGCGCCAGCAGCCCAGGCGGGGGAGACACTGAAGCTTTCTTT. It is translated as CASSPGGGDTEAFF.

This rearrangement joins TRBV7-9 to TRBJ2-1; D may be TRBD1 or TRBD2 (5 bases each). The CDR3 is 14 residues long. V was pared by 2 bases and J by 8 bases, with 13 bases between. Per the germline V gene, CDR1 is SEHNR and CDR2 is FQNEAQ (reference sequence). The chain's CDR3 is CASSLSVGTDEQFF. The CDR3 DNA reads as TGTGCCAGCAGCTTATCTGTGGGGACCGATGAGCAGTTCTTC.

This clonotype was seen at least ten times. V is TRBV28 and J is TRBJ1-2; D is ambiguous. Germline V gene lookup returns CDR1 MDHEN and CDR2 SYDVKM. The CDR3 is made up of 13 amino acids. The V gene lost 1 base and the J gene lost 5 bases, with 8 bases spanning the gap. The CDR3 region has the DNA TGTGCCAGCAGTTTATTGGACTTTTATGGCTACACCTTC. It codes for CASSLLDFYGYTF.

This sequence joins TRBV11-3 and TRBJ2-2; tentative D call: TRBD1 (6 bases). V was shortened by 5 bases and J by 3 bases, with 22 bases between the two germline ends. The CDR3 has 18 residues. Germline V gene sequence: CDR1 SGHNT, CDR2 YENEEA. The CDR3 loop is CASSVDSIRARDTGELFF. The CDR3 coding sequence is TGTGCCAGCAGCGTGGACAGTATTAGGGCCCGTGACACCGGGGAGCTGTTTTTT.

The chain recombines TRBV5-5 with TRBJ2-2; no reliable D call. The germline V gene encodes CDR1 SGHKS and CDR2 YYEKEE (reference sequence). The CDR3 has 14 amino acids. V dropped 3 bases and J dropped 4 bases, with 10 bases sitting between them. CDR3 nucleotides: TGTGCCAGCAGCTGGACCAGACGCACCGGGGAGCTGTTTTTT. This encodes CASSWTRRTGELFF.

The chain employs TRBV7-9 and TRBJ2-7, with TRBD2 matching 8 bases. The V gene's germline CDR1 is SEHNR and CDR2 FQNEAQ (reference sequence). Trimming cost V 5 bases and J 4 bases; bases outside gene matches: 7. The CDR3 totals 14 residues. CDR3 DNA: TGTGCCAGCAGCCCCCAGCGGGAGTTTTACGAGCAGTACTTC. Protein sequence: CASSPQREFYEQYF.